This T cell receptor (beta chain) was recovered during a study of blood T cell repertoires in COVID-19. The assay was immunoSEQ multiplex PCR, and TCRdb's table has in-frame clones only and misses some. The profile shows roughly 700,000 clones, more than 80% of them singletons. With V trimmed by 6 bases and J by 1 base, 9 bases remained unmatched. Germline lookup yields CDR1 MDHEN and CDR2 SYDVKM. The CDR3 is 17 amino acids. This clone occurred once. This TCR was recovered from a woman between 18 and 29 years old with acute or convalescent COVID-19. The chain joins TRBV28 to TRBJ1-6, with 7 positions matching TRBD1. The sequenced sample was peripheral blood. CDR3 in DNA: TGTGCCAGCAGAAAAGACAGGGTTGGATCCTATAATTCACCCCTCCACTTT. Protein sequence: CASRKDRVGSYNSPLHF.